This is a list of T cell receptor beta chains from one sample in a study of shared clonotypes between healthy human individuals. Clones were sequenced by immunoSEQ multiplex PCR, and TCRdb holds only the in-frame ones, with some missing. The sample gives more than 2,000,000 clones, more than 80% of which show up once; about 0.37% is in the top ten. Sequenced material: naive CD4+ T cells from PBMCs. These receptors were obtained from a man aged 18 to 30 in good health. Some clones in this sample may be carry-over from other donors' samples. Each CDR3 is given with its conserved first and last residue. The D gene is left open where the match is weak. Rows give clone size only sometimes, using once, few, many, or a class for an expanded clone.

v_gene: TRBV29-1; abundance: once; d_gene: NA; j_gene: TRBJ2-5; CDR3nt: TGCAGCGTTGCAAGGGGCGTGAGAGAGACCCAGTACTTC; CDR3aa: CSVARGVRETQYF
v_gene: TRBV9; abundance: NA; d_gene: TRBD2; j_gene: TRBJ2-6; CDR3nt: TGTGCCAGCAGCGGCTTAGCGGGAGTCAGCTCTGGGGCCAACGTCCTGACTTTC; CDR3aa: CASSGLAGVSSGANVLTF
v_gene: TRBV7-8; abundance: NA; d_gene: NA; j_gene: TRBJ2-7; CDR3nt: TGTGCCAGCAGCCCCGGGGGCGCGGTAATGTACGAGCAGTACTTC; CDR3aa: CASSPGGAVMYEQYF
v_gene: TRBV28; abundance: NA; d_gene: TRBD1; j_gene: TRBJ2-5; CDR3nt: TGTGCCAGCAGCAGGGACAGCTACCTCCAAGAGACCCAGTACTTC; CDR3aa: CASSRDSYLQETQYF
v_gene: TRBV7-2; abundance: once; d_gene: NA; j_gene: TRBJ2-5; CDR3nt: TGTGCCAGCAGCCGCCCCGCAGGGGTCGGGGAGACCCAGTACTTC; CDR3aa: CASSRPAGVGETQYF
v_gene: TRBV15; abundance: NA; d_gene: NA; j_gene: TRBJ1-1; CDR3nt: TGTGCCACCAGCGAAACCGATTGGGGGGACACTGAAGCTTTCTTT; CDR3aa: CATSETDWGDTEAFF
v_gene: TRBV6-5; abundance: NA; d_gene: NA; j_gene: TRBJ2-1; CDR3nt: TGTGCCAGCAGTTACCGCCGCTGGGAAGAGCAGTTCTTC; CDR3aa: CASSYRRWEEQFF
v_gene: TRBV7-9; abundance: NA; d_gene: NA; j_gene: TRBJ2-1; CDR3nt: TGTGCCAGCAGCTGGAATAGAGGGTATGAGCAGTTCTTC; CDR3aa: CASSWNRGYEQFF
v_gene: TRBV4-2; abundance: NA; d_gene: NA; j_gene: TRBJ1-2; CDR3nt: TGTGCCAGCAGCCGGGGGGCACAGACTAACTATGGCTACACCTTC; CDR3aa: CASSRGAQTNYGYTF
v_gene: TRBV28; abundance: NA; d_gene: NA; j_gene: TRBJ1-6; CDR3nt: TGTGCCAGCAGTTTATGGGCAGGGGCAAATTCACCCCTCCACTTT; CDR3aa: CASSLWAGANSPLHF